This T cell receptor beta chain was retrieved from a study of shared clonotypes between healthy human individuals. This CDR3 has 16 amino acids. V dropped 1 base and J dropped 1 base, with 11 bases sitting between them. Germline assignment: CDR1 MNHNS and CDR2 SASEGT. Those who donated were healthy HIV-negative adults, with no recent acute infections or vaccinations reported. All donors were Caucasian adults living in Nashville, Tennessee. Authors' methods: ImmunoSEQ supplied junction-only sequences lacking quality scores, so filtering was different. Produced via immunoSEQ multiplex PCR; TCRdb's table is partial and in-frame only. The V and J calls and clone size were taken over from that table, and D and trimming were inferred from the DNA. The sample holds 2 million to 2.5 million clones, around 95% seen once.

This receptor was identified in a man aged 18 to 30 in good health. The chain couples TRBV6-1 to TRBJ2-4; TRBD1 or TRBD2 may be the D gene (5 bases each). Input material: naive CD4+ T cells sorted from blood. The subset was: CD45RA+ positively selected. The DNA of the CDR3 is TGTGCCAGCAGTGAAGGGCAGGGAGTGGCCAAAAACATTCAGTACTTC. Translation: CASSEGQGVAKNIQYF.